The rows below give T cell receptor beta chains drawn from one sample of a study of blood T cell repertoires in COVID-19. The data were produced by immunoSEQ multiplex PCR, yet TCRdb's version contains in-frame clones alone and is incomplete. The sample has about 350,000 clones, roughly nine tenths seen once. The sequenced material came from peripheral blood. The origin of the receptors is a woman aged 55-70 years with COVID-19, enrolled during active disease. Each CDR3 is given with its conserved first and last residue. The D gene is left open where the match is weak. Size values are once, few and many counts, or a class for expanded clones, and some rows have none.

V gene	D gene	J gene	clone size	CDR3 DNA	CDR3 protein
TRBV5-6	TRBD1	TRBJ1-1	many	TGTGCCAGCAGCTTGGGAGGGGGCCACACTGAAGCTTTCTTT	CASSLGGGHTEAFF
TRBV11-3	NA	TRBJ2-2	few	TGTGCCAGCAGCTTACGAGGGGGGGAGCTGTTTTTT	CASSLRGGELFF
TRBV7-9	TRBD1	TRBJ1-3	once	TGTGCCAGCAGCCAACAGGGGGGCATTGGAAACACCATATATTTT	CASSQQGGIGNTIYF
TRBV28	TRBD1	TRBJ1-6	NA	TGTGCCAGCAGTCCCGGACAGGGGAGGTCACCCCTCCACTTT	CASSPGQGRSPLHF
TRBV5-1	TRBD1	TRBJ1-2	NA	TGCGCCAGCAGCCTTGGGACAGGGGTTTATGGCTACACCTTC	CASSLGTGVYGYTF
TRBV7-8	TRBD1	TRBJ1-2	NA	TGTGCCAGCAGCTTAGAGGGGGGACAGACTTCCTATGGCTACACCTTC	CASSLEGGQTSYGYTF
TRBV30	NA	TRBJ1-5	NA	TGTGCCTGGAACCTGGGGGGGAGCGGCAATCAGCCCCAGCATTTT	CAWNLGGSGNQPQHF
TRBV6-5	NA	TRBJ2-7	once	TGTGCCAGTAGAGGGATGATGAGTGGCGAGCAGTACTTC	CASRGMMSGEQYF
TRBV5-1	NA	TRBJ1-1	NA	TGCGCCAGCAGCCGTGCGGGGATTGGTGACACTGAAGCTTTCTTT	CASSRAGIGDTEAFF
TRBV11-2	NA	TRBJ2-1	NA	TGTGCCAGCGAAGGCGGACAGAGCTCCTACAATGAGCAGTTCTTC	CASEGGQSSYNEQFF
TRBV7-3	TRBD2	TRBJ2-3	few	TGTGCCAGCAGCTTAACGGGGGAGGGTCATACGCAGTATTTT	CASSLTGEGHTQYF
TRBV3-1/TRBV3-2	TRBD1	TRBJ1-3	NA	TGTGCCAGCAGCCGACAGGGCGCTGGAAACACCATATATTTT	CASSRQGAGNTIYF
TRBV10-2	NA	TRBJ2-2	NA	TGCGCCAGCAGTGAAACAGGGTATGGAAACACCGGGGAGCTGTTTTTT	CASSETGYGNTGELFF
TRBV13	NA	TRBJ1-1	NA	TGTGCCAGCAGCTTAGGCCTAGGGAACACTGAAGCTTTCTTT	CASSLGLGNTEAFF
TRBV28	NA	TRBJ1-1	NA	TGTGCCAGCAGTCAAGGGGATTCCACTGAAGCTTTCTTT	CASSQGDSTEAFF
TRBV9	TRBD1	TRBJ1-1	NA	TGTGCCAGCAGCGCTGGACAGGGAATAGCCGAAGCTTTCTTT	CASSAGQGIAEAFF
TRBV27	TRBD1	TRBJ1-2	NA	TGTGCCAGCAGTTCCTCGGACAGGATCTATGGCTACACCTTC	CASSSSDRIYGYTF
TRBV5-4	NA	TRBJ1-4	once	TGTGCCAGCAGTTCGGGAGTGACCAGGGCAAGTAATGAAAAACTGTTTTTT	CASSSGVTRASNEKLFF
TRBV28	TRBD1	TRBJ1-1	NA	TGTGCCAGCAGTTGGGGTGGAGGGGGCGATGAAGCTTTCTTT	CASSWGGGGDEAFF
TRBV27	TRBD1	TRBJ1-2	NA	TGTGCCAGCAGTTCGGCAGGGGGTAGACCTTTATCCTCTGACTATGGCTACACCTTC	CASSSAGGRPLSSDYGYTF
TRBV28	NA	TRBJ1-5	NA	TGTGCCAGCAGTTTAACCCAGGTACGGAATAGCAATCAGCCCCAGCATTTT	CASSLTQVRNSNQPQHF
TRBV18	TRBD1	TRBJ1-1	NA	TGTGCCAGCTCACCACCCGGCAGGGGGCAGGGAAACACTGAAGCTTTCTTT	CASSPPGRGQGNTEAFF
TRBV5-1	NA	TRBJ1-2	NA	TGCGCCAGCAGCTTGGCCCCCCAGGGTTTGAGCTATGGCTACACCTTC	CASSLAPQGLSYGYTF
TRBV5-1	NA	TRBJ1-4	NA	TGCGCCAGCAGCTTGGCCGGACAGAATTCCGAAAAACTGTTTTTT	CASSLAGQNSEKLFF
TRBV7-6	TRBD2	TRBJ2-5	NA	TGTGCCAGCAGCATCGGACTAGCGGGGGCCGAAGAAGAGACCCAGTACTTC	CASSIGLAGAEEETQYF
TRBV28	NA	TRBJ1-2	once	TGTGCCAGCAGTTCTCCCGCGGAGGGAGCGGCTAACTATGGCTACACCTTC	CASSSPAEGAANYGYTF
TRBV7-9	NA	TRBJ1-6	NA	TGTGCCAGCAGCCTAGGATCCGGGAGTTCACCCCTCCACTTT	CASSLGSGSSPLHF
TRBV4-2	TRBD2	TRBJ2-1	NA	TGTGCCAGCAGCCGTAGCGGGGGCGACTACAATGAGCAGTTCTTC	CASSRSGGDYNEQFF
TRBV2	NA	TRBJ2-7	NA	TGTGCCAGCAGGCCGGGGACCTACGAGCAGTACTTC	CASRPGTYEQYF
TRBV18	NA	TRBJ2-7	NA	TGTGCCAGCTCCCCCCCCGGAAAGGGAGCCTCCTCATCCTACGAGCAGTACTTC	CASSPPGKGASSSYEQYF
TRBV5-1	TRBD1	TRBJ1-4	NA	TGCGCCAGCAGCCCAGCAGGGGGGCGGACTAATGAAAAACTGTTTTTT	CASSPAGGRTNEKLFF
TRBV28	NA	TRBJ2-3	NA	TGTGCCAGCAGTTTGCCGCGGGACAGAGAGTTTGACACAGATACGCAGTATTTT	CASSLPRDREFDTDTQYF
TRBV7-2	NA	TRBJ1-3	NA	TGTGCCAGCAGCTTAGCGGGTCCGGGGGGAAACACCATATATTTT	CASSLAGPGGNTIYF
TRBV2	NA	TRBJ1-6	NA	TGTGCCAGCAAACCGAATACAGGGTCTAATTCACCCCTCCACTTT	CASKPNTGSNSPLHF
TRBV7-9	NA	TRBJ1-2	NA	TGTGCCAGCAGCTTGGGGATCAGTGGAGGCGGCTACACCTTC	CASSLGISGGGYTF
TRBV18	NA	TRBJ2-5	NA	TGTGCCAGCTCCCTTTTGGCAGGGCCAGAGGAGACCCAGTACTTC	CASSLLAGPEETQYF
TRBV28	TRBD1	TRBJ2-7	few	TGTGCCAGCAGTTCGCCGGGACAGGGGGCGCATAAGCAGTACTTC	CASSSPGQGAHKQYF
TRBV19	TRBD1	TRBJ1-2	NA	TGTGCCAGTAGTCGACGACAGGGGGCCGATGGCTACACCTTC	CASSRRQGADGYTF
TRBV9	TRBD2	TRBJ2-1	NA	TGTGCCAGCAGCGCGTTCGCGGGGGGTCACAATGAGCAGTTCTTC	CASSAFAGGHNEQFF
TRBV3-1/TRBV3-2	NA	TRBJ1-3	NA	TGTGCCAGCAGCCGAACAGGGACTGGAAACACCATATATTTT	CASSRTGTGNTIYF
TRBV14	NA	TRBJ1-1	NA	TGTGCCAGCAGCTTTTTGGGGGGTCTAACTGAAGCTTTCTTT	CASSFLGGLTEAFF
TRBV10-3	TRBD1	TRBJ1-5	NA	TGTGCCATCAGCGCATCGACAGGGGGACTTCAGCCCCAGCATTTT	CAISASTGGLQPQHF
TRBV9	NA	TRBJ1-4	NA	TGTGCCAGCAGCCTTTTAGGAGCCCCTAATGAAAAACTGTTTTTT	CASSLLGAPNEKLFF
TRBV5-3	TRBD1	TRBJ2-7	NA	TGTGCCAGAAGCGAGGACAGGGACGAAGGCTACGAGCAGTACTTC	CARSEDRDEGYEQYF
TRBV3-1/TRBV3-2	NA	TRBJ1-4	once	TGTGCCAGCAGCCAAGATCTTCGACAACGAACTAATGAAAAACTGTTTTTT	CASSQDLRQRTNEKLFF
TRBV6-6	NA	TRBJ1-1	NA	TGTGCCAGCGGCCCACTGAACACTGAAGCTTTCTTT	CASGPLNTEAFF
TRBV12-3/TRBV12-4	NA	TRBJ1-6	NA	TGTGCCAGCAGTTTCCGTTTATCACCCCTCCACTTT	CASSFRLSPLHF
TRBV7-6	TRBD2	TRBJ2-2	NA	TGTGCCAGCAGCTTTAGCGGGGGCACCGGGGAGCTGTTTTTT	CASSFSGGTGELFF
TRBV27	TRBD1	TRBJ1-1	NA	TGTGCCAGCAGTTTATCGTTCAGGGGGCAAGGAATGAACACTGAAGCTTTCTTT	CASSLSFRGQGMNTEAFF
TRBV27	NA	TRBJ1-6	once	TGTGCCAGCAGTACCCCAGGGAGGCCACCCCTCCACTTT	CASSTPGRPPLHF
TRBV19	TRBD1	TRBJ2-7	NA	TGTGCCACTTCCTCGGGACAGCGACAGCAGTACTTC	CATSSGQRQQYF
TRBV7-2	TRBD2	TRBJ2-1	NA	TGTGCCAGCAGCCCGGGACTTAGCGGGGTCCTGTTCTTC	CASSPGLSGVLFF
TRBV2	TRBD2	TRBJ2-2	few	TGTGCCAGCAGGGCTAGCGGCAACACCGGGGAGCTGTTTTTT	CASRASGNTGELFF